A single sample gave rise to the 9 T cell receptor beta chains below, sequenced in a study of identical twins. TCRdb re-called the 5' RACE reads through MiXCR, storing one row per CDR3 protein. The table lists 500,000 to 600,000 distinct CDR3 sequences, approximately 22% of them singletons. These records were also assigned to another study, of T cells expressing NK-cell markers.

What was sequenced was CD4+ T cells sorted from blood. All receptors come from a woman under 30 in good health.

The gene calls are TRBV29-1 and TRBJ2-7, with a tentative D call TRBD1 (6 bases). V lost 4 bases, J lost 0 bases, and 16 bases lay in between. The germline V gene encodes CDR1 SQVTM and CDR2 ANQGSEA. This CDR3 is built from 15 residues. The CDR3 protein is CSVGQATVSSYEQYF. The CDR3 DNA reads as TGCAGCGTTGGACAGGCTACCGTCAGCTCCTACGAGCAGTACTTC.

A few counts support this clonotype. V and J are TRBV20-1 and TRBJ1-2; maybe TRBD1 (6 bases). The length of the CDR3 is 13 residues. V was shortened by 3 bases and J by 6 bases, with 14 bases between the two germline ends. Germline V gene data show CDR1 as DFQATT and CDR2 as SNEGSKA (reference sequence). Here the CDR3 DNA reads TGCAGTGCTAGGGGGGGCGAGGGAGATGGCTACACCTTC. It specifies CSARGGEGDGYTF.

The chain is built from TRBV20-1 and TRBJ2-1; weak D call: TRBD2 (5 bases). The germline V gene encodes CDR1 DFQATT and CDR2 SNEGSKA (reference sequence). Trimming removed 5 bases at V and 7 bases at J, with 9 bases between. The CDR3 has 11 residues. The CDR3 DNA reads as TGCAGTGCTGCCCGGGGTAATGAGCAGTTCTTC. This sequence encodes CSAARGNEQFF.

This clonotype was seen repeatedly, ten times or more. The chain combines TRBV12-3 or TRBV12-4 with TRBJ1-3, with 10 bases fitting TRBD1. The CDR3 totals 16 residues. With V trimmed by 5 bases and J by 4 bases, 8 bases remained unmatched. This chain's CDR3 is CASSPPGQGSGNTIYF. The DNA for the CDR3 is TGTGCCAGCAGTCCACCGGGACAGGGGTCAGGAAACACCATATATTTT.

This clonotype came up a few times. This chain joins TRBV20-1 and TRBJ2-5, with 7 bases fitting TRBD2. CDR3 length: 14 residues. J lost 4 bases, V lost 3 bases, and 8 bases had no gene match. Germline V lookup: CDR1 DFQATT, CDR2 SNEGSKA (reference sequence). The CDR3 protein is CSASPRGLLETQYF. The CDR3 DNA is TGCAGTGCTAGCCCTCGGGGACTACTAGAGACCCAGTACTTC.

The rearrangement joins TRBV5-1 to TRBJ2-1; 10 nucleotides agree with TRBD2. Germline loops: CDR1 SGHRS, CDR2 YFSETQ. Losses at the gene ends were 4 bases for V and 4 bases for J; bases not matched to a gene: 8. CDR3 length: 16 amino acids. The DNA of the CDR3 is TGCGCCAGCAGCGAAATGGTGGGACTAGCGTACAATGAGCAGTTCTTC. It translates to CASSEMVGLAYNEQFF.

This clonotype was found a few times. V gene TRBV4-3 combines with J gene TRBJ2-3; no definite D call. Trimming left V 0 bases short and J 3 bases short, with 16 bases between. Germline V lookup: CDR1 LGHNA, CDR2 YSLEER. CDR3 size: 17 residues. This CDR3 reads CASSQDSRDGITDTQYF. The CDR3 region has the DNA TGCGCCAGCAGCCAAGATTCCCGTGATGGGATTACAGATACGCAGTATTTT.

Many counts were recorded for this clonotype. V gene TRBV4-3 combines with J gene TRBJ2-1, with 11 bases lining up with TRBD2. Germline V gene sequence: CDR1 LGHNA, CDR2 YSLEER. The CDR3 runs 13 residues. J was trimmed by 8 bases and V by 7 bases; bases with no gene match: 4. CDR3 protein: CASKLGLADEQFF. CDR3 DNA: TGCGCCAGCAAGCTGGGACTAGCGGATGAGCAGTTCTTC.

Only a few counts were recorded for this clonotype. This sequence joins TRBV12-3 or TRBV12-4 and TRBJ1-4; no clear D gene. V was clipped by 4 bases and J by 8 bases, with 5 bases between them. The CDR3 sequence is 11 residues long. Here the CDR3 reads CASSSAEKLFF. CDR3 nucleotides: TGTGCCAGCAGTTCGGCCGAAAAACTGTTTTTT.